Each of the 14 T cell receptor beta chains below was sequenced from the same sample in a study of cytomegalovirus exposure and HLA in healthy donors. Use of 60 Vbeta and 13 Jbeta primers characterized the PCR. Assay used: immunoSEQ multiplex PCR; TCRdb lists only in-frame clones, some missing. The table includes some 160,000 clones, around 80% detected once. The sample was PBMCs. These receptors came from a woman aged 18-29 years in good health and CMV-seronegative.

This clone has a single count. The chain has TRBV25-1 and TRBJ1-2; no reliable D call. CDR1 and CDR2 from the germline V gene are MGHDK and SYGVNS. The CDR3 has 15 amino acids. The V and J ends lost 4 bases and 7 bases respectively, with 19 bases between them. The CDR3 nucleotides read TGTGCCAGCAGTGGGTTTTCGAGCAAGACTGGTGGCTACACCTTC. It translates to CASSGFSSKTGGYTF.

V gene TRBV4-1 combines with J gene TRBJ2-1; D might be TRBD2 (6 bases). There are 17 residues in the CDR3. Per the germline V gene, CDR1 is MGHRA and CDR2 is YSYEKL. The germline V and J ends were trimmed by 1 base and 7 bases, with 20 bases remaining between them. This CDR3 is CASSQGPRAGWMNEQFF. CDR3 DNA sequence: TGCGCCAGCAGCCAAGGTCCCAGGGCGGGGTGGATGAATGAGCAGTTCTTC.

The chain employs TRBV7-9 and TRBJ2-1, with 14 bases fitting TRBD2. The V gene end was trimmed by 3 bases and the J gene end by 0 bases; junction bases not matched to a gene: 1. In germline, CDR1 is SEHNR, CDR2 FQNEAQ (reference sequence). This CDR3 comprises 17 residues. The CDR3 nucleotides are TGTGCCAGCAGCTTTGGACTAGCGGGGGGCTCCTACAATGAGCAGTTCTTC. Its translation: CASSFGLAGGSYNEQFF.

The genes are TRBV28 and TRBJ1-4, with D possibly TRBD1 on 5 matching bases. The CDR3 runs 17 residues. Germline assignment: CDR1 MDHEN and CDR2 SYDVKM. Trimming took off 6 bases at V and 3 bases at J, with 20 bases between the two ends. The CDR3 region has the DNA TGTGCCAGCAGCCCTGGCGGGCGGGGCAGGGCTAATGAAAAACTGTTTTTT. Its translation: CASSPGGRGRANEKLFF.

The chain is built from TRBV6-6 and TRBJ1-6; D unresolved. V was trimmed by 6 bases and J by 0 bases, leaving 9 bases between them. This CDR3 has 15 amino acids. Germline CDR1 MNHNY, CDR2 SVGAGI (reference sequence). The CDR3 spells CASRPGSSYNSPLHF. For the CDR3, the DNA is TGTGCCAGCAGGCCGGGGAGCTCCTATAATTCACCCCTCCACTTT.

The chain joins TRBV5-3 to TRBJ2-1; 8 positions match TRBD2. TRBV5-3 is classed as an ORF, of uncertain function. This CDR3 spans 15 amino acids. J lost 8 bases, V lost 0 bases, and 7 bases had no gene match. CDR3 residues: CARSLGTSYFDEQFF. The CDR3 nucleotides are TGTGCCAGAAGCTTGGGGACTAGCTATTTCGATGAGCAGTTCTTC.

This chain links TRBV19 with TRBJ2-7, with D possibly TRBD1 on 6 matching bases. There are 15 residues in the CDR3. V was shortened by 10 bases and J by 3 bases, with 22 bases between the two germline ends. In germline, CDR1 is LNHDA, CDR2 SQIVND (reference sequence). This CDR3 is CATTSETGFLYEQYF. In DNA form, the CDR3 reads TGTGCCACGACGTCCGAGACAGGATTTCTCTACGAGCAGTACTTC.

J is TRBJ2-7 and V is TRBV4-2; 11 nucleotides agree with TRBD1. The CDR3 loop spans 15 amino acids. The V gene's germline CDR1 is LGHNA and CDR2 YNFKEQ. Unmatched junction bases numbered 10, after V lost 5 bases and J lost 7 bases. The CDR3 here is CASSRWTGGAGEQYF. In nucleotides, the CDR3 is TGTGCCAGCAGCAGATGGACAGGGGGCGCGGGAGAGCAGTACTTC.

Note on this clone: Other DNA sequences in this sample translate to the same CDR3. This chain links TRBV28 with TRBJ2-7; D not certain. V lost 5 bases and J lost 3, with 8 bases in between. Germline CDR1 is MDHEN and CDR2 is SYDVKM. This CDR3 region has 12 residues. As DNA, the CDR3 is TGTGCCAGCAGTCTCGGTGTCTACGAGCAGTACTTC. It yields the protein CASSLGVYEQYF.

This rearrangement joins TRBV9 to TRBJ2-5; 8 bases align to TRBD2. Germline-derived CDR1 and CDR2 are SGDLS and YYNGEE. This CDR3 is built from 13 residues. Losses at the gene ends were 0 bases for V and 5 bases for J; bases not matched to a gene: 0. Written as DNA, the CDR3 is TGTGCCAGCAGCGTAGCTAGCGGGGAGACCCAGTACTTC. It translates to CASSVASGETQYF.

This chain connects TRBV11-2 to TRBJ2-1; 9 bases are shared with TRBD1. CDR3 length: 17 residues. Germline assignment: CDR1 SGHAT and CDR2 FQNNGV. Trimming cost V 5 bases and J 8 bases; bases outside gene matches: 16. CDR3 sequence: CASSPRGGTGPGDEQFF. CDR3 nucleotides: TGTGCCAGCAGCCCTAGGGGAGGGACAGGGCCGGGAGATGAGCAGTTCTTC.

This chain joins TRBV19 and TRBJ1-2; 7 bases match TRBD1. Unmatched junction bases numbered 10, after V lost 8 bases and J lost 7 bases. The CDR3 has 13 residues. The V gene's germline CDR1 is LNHDA and CDR2 SQIVND (reference sequence). The CDR3, as DNA: TGTGCCAGTCGACAGGGATTCTTGAGTGGCTACACCTTC. Translating gives CASRQGFLSGYTF.

V is TRBV30 and J is TRBJ2-7; D gene uncertain. CDR3 length: 11 residues. The V end was cut by 3 bases, the J end by 0 bases, with 3 bases between. CDR1 and CDR2 from the germline V gene are GTSNPN and SVGIG (reference sequence). The chain's CDR3 is CAWSGSYEQYF. CDR3 sequence (DNA): TGTGCCTGGAGCGGCTCCTACGAGCAGTACTTC.

A note on this clone: The germline gene is not matched at one end of the junction; a read error may be the cause. The chain joins TRBV7-9 to TRBJ2-3; TRBD1 aligns across 7 bases. The CDR3 runs 16 residues. Germline V gene data show CDR1 as SEHNR and CDR2 as FQNEAQ (reference sequence). CDR3: CSSSPKPRTGGDTQYF. In DNA form, the CDR3 reads TGTTCCAGCAGCCCCAAGCCTCGGACAGGCGGGGATACGCAGTATTTT.